This T cell receptor (beta chain) is drawn from a study of blood T cell repertoires in COVID-19. The wider study: The United States, Italy and Spain were the sources of the acute and convalescent COVID-19 samples. PBMCs, B-cell-depleted T cells, or T cells provided the cDNA or gDNA that made up the material.

Followed longitudinally, the Seattle patients had been enrolled during active infection. This CDR3 has 16 amino acids. The V gene's germline CDR1 is SGDLS and CDR2 YYNGEE. V dropped 1 base and J dropped 7; count of bases not matched to a gene: 6. Measured with immunoSEQ multiplex PCR; TCRdb has only the in-frame clones, and not every one. The sample records 85,000 to 100,000 clones, around 85% being singletons. What was sequenced was peripheral blood. The J gene is TRBJ2-5, the V gene TRBV9; 14 positions match TRBD2. The TCR comes from an older woman with COVID-19, enrolled during active disease. The chain's CDR3 is CASSVSGLAGGGTQYF. The CDR3 DNA is TGTGCCAGCAGCGTAAGCGGACTAGCGGGGGGAGGGACCCAGTACTTC.